The rows below give T cell receptor beta chains drawn from one sample of a study of T-cell reconstitution after alpha-beta-depleted transplantation in children. MiXCR was run by TCRdb on the PCR reads, yielding one entry per CDR3 protein. The sample consists of about 640,000 distinct CDR3 sequences, roughly 17% of them appearing once. The source was PBMCs from the stem cell graft donor, collected from the stem cell graft. These receptors came from a human donor who donated a stem cell graft to a child with acute myeloid leukemia. CDR3s include the opening cysteine and the closing phenylalanine or tryptophan. The order of the fields is CDR3 protein, V gene, J gene.

CDR3 protein: CASTFFDSASGNTIYF; V gene: TRBV6-1; J gene: TRBJ1-3
CDR3 protein: CASSPAALSYNEQFF; V gene: TRBV18; J gene: TRBJ2-1
CDR3 protein: CSAREQRGGHNEQFF; V gene: TRBV20-1; J gene: TRBJ2-1
CDR3 protein: CSAQRGGRGGSNQPQHF; V gene: TRBV20-1; J gene: TRBJ1-5
CDR3 protein: CATSYRTGGATDTQYF; V gene: TRBV15; J gene: TRBJ2-3
CDR3 protein: CSAPLTETQYF; V gene: TRBV20-1; J gene: TRBJ2-5
CDR3 protein: CASSSPRSYNEQFF; V gene: TRBV7-2; J gene: TRBJ2-1
CDR3 protein: CATSDGARETQYF; V gene: TRBV24-1; J gene: TRBJ2-5
CDR3 protein: CSARDSRDPQETQYF; V gene: TRBV20-1; J gene: TRBJ2-5
CDR3 protein: CAWSVGSNQPQHF; V gene: TRBV30; J gene: TRBJ1-5
CDR3 protein: CSATGRQGSTDTQYF; V gene: TRBV20-1; J gene: TRBJ2-3
CDR3 protein: CSAHHRAADTQYF; V gene: TRBV20-1; J gene: TRBJ2-3
CDR3 protein: CASSNPGLRSSYEQYF; V gene: TRBV5-1; J gene: TRBJ2-7
CDR3 protein: CASRLRAAQETQYF; V gene: TRBV12-3/TRBV12-4; J gene: TRBJ2-5
CDR3 protein: CSARWRGLAGVNEQFF; V gene: TRBV20-1; J gene: TRBJ2-1
CDR3 protein: CASSPSASGGSTDTQYF; V gene: TRBV4-2; J gene: TRBJ2-3
CDR3 protein: CASSLFDSPSANYGYTF; V gene: TRBV7-9; J gene: TRBJ1-2
CDR3 protein: CSATAGQSYEQYF; V gene: TRBV29-1; J gene: TRBJ2-7
CDR3 protein: CSAAGRWENQPQHF; V gene: TRBV20-1; J gene: TRBJ1-5
CDR3 protein: CATSSDRGNQPQHF; V gene: TRBV15; J gene: TRBJ1-5
CDR3 protein: CASSLMGPGDRGFTDTQYF; V gene: TRBV5-1; J gene: TRBJ2-3
CDR3 protein: CASSIGQGAQPNQPQHF; V gene: TRBV5-1; J gene: TRBJ1-5
CDR3 protein: CASSRDMSDQPQHF; V gene: TRBV7-2; J gene: TRBJ1-5